This entry lists 24 T cell receptor beta chains sequenced from one sample in a study of blood T cells in healthy people across ages. A second PCR of about 7 to 12 cycles used a sample-barcoded 5' primer and a J-beta primer mix. TCRdb processed the 5' RACE reads anew with MiXCR; each CDR3 protein has one entry. The table includes roughly 1,300,000 distinct CDR3 sequences, approximately 63% detected once. The sample was blood. The receptors derive from a man aged 18 to 30 in good health.

The J gene is TRBJ1-2, the V gene TRBV29-1; the match to TRBD1 covers 7 bases. J lost 6 bases, V lost 3 bases, and 7 bases had no gene match. The CDR3 has 13 residues. Germline values: CDR1 SQVTM, CDR2 ANQGSEA. As DNA, the CDR3 is TGCAGCGTTGAGTTTAACAGGGGAAATGGCTACACCTTC. Its protein is CSVEFNRGNGYTF.

The chain is built from TRBV4-3 and TRBJ2-5; D tentatively fits TRBD1 or TRBD2 (5 bases each). With 0 bases removed from V and 4 bases from J, the gap between germline ends came to 18 bases. This CDR3 spans 17 amino acids. Germline values: CDR1 LGHNA, CDR2 YSLEER. In DNA, the CDR3 is TGCGCCAGCAGCCAAGAGGCGCCAGGGACGGTGGGAGAGACCCAGTACTTC. Residues: CASSQEAPGTVGETQYF.

V and J are TRBV10-3 and TRBJ2-3; 13 bases are a match to TRBD2. CDR3 length equals 18 residues. In germline, CDR1 is ENHRY, CDR2 SYGVKD. Trimming cost V 3 bases and J 2 bases; bases outside gene matches: 8. The CDR3 sequence: CAISEARTSGSITDTQYF. The CDR3 nucleotides are TGTGCCATCAGTGAAGCTAGGACTAGCGGGAGTATCACAGATACGCAGTATTTT.

This clonotype was recorded a few times. The chain couples TRBV4-3 to TRBJ2-3, with D perhaps TRBD1 or TRBD2 (5 bases each). The CDR3 spans 13 residues. V was clipped by 0 bases and J by 8 bases, with 9 bases between them. Germline assignment: CDR1 LGHNA and CDR2 YSLEER. In nucleotides, the CDR3 is TGCGCCAGCAGCCAAGAAGGGGCGGGTACGCAGTATTTT. It codes for CASSQEGAGTQYF.

The genes are TRBV4-1 and TRBJ2-5; 8 positions agree with TRBD2. V was pared by 1 base and J by 1 base, with 2 bases of the junction left unmatched. Germline lookup yields CDR1 MGHRA and CDR2 YSYEKL. The CDR3 consists of 15 residues. The CDR3 bases are TGCGCCAGCAGCCAAGTCGGGGGGGTCCAAGAGACCCAGTACTTC. This encodes CASSQVGGVQETQYF.

J is TRBJ2-7 and V is TRBV7-2; D not resolved. Trimming pared 0 bases from V and 1 base from J, leaving 13 bases between. CDR1 and CDR2 from the germline V gene are SGHTA and FQGNSA. The CDR3 consists of 16 residues. The CDR3 reads CASSLALGGSSYEQYF. CDR3 coding DNA: TGTGCCAGCAGCTTAGCGCTTGGCGGAAGTTCCTACGAGCAGTACTTC.

The chain recombines TRBV4-2 with TRBJ2-3, with TRBD1 matching 8 bases. This CDR3 is 14 amino acids long. Germline V gene lookup returns CDR1 LGHNA and CDR2 YNFKEQ. Trimming took 6 bases from V and 3 from J; bases not matched to a gene: 5. The CDR3 loop is CASSQTGETDTQYF. DNA of the CDR3: TGTGCCAGCAGTCAGACAGGGGAAACAGATACGCAGTATTTT.

To note about this clonotype: A read error may explain this, as a much larger clone is one base away. The V call is TRBV12-3 or TRBV12-4, the J call TRBJ2-5, with 11 bases that match TRBD1. CDR3 length equals 15 residues. J lost 11 bases, V lost 5 bases, and 13 bases had no gene match. Here the CDR3 reads CASSLGQGGAYDQYF. In DNA, the CDR3 is TGTGCCAGCAGTCTGGGACAGGGGGGGGCCTACGATCAGTACTTC.

This clonotype was seen many times. The gene calls are TRBV7-9 and TRBJ1-2, with 11 positions matching TRBD1. V dropped 5 bases and J dropped 9; count of bases not matched to a gene: 20. The V gene's germline CDR1 is SEHNR and CDR2 FQNEAQ (reference sequence). This CDR3 region has 18 residues. The CDR3 spells CASSPFWSAGQGGLRYTF. The DNA of the CDR3 is TGTGCCAGCAGCCCCTTTTGGTCTGCGGGACAGGGGGGACTACGCTACACCTTC.

The rearrangement uses TRBV4-1 and TRBJ2-3, with 9 bases fitting TRBD1. The V gene's germline CDR1 is MGHRA and CDR2 YSYEKL. The CDR3 is 14 amino acids. J gave up 2 bases and V 8 bases, and 5 bases lay outside the gene matches. CDR3 protein: CASGQGRYTDTQYF. CDR3 nucleotides: TGCGCCAGCGGACAGGGGAGGTACACAGATACGCAGTATTTT.

V and J are TRBV5-6 and TRBJ2-4; 7 nucleotides align to TRBD2. J gave up 8 bases and V 1 base, and 3 bases lay outside the gene matches. The CDR3 consists of 13 residues. From germline, CDR1 is SGHDT and CDR2 YYEEEE. The CDR3 DNA reads TGTGCCAGCAGCTTGAGTGCGGGGGACATTCAGTACTTC. Its protein product is CASSLSAGDIQYF.

The chain is built from TRBV15 and TRBJ2-7, with 7 bases matching TRBD1. The V segment lost 2 bases and the J segment 2 bases; nucleotides outside the gene matches: 3. Germline lookup yields CDR1 LNHNV and CDR2 YYDKDF (reference sequence). The CDR3 has 14 amino acids. As DNA, the CDR3 is TGTGCCACCAGCAGAAGACAGGGCACCTACGAGCAGTACTTC. This encodes CATSRRQGTYEQYF.

V gene TRBV7-2 combines with J gene TRBJ1-5; 7 positions match TRBD1. With V trimmed by 4 bases and J by 4 bases, 4 bases remained unmatched. Germline V gives CDR1 SGHTA, CDR2 FQGNSA. The CDR3 consists of 14 residues. In nucleotides, the CDR3 is TGTGCCAGCAGCTCGGGACAGAAAAATCAGCCCCAGCATTTT. Translating it yields CASSSGQKNQPQHF.

This clonotype was seen a handful of times. The V gene is TRBV27, the J gene TRBJ2-1, with D perhaps matching TRBD1 (6 bases). V lost 5 bases and J lost 13, with 18 bases in between. The CDR3 length is 13 residues. Germline V gene data show CDR1 as MNHEY and CDR2 as SMNVEV (reference sequence). CDR3 sequence reads: CASSPDLGTPQFF. The CDR3 DNA is TGTGCCAGCAGTCCGGACCTCGGGACACCACAGTTCTTC.

This sequence joins TRBV11-2 and TRBJ2-7; TRBD1 might be the D (5 bases). The CDR3 length is 15 residues. V gave up 4 bases and J gave up 1 base, with 14 bases separating them. Per germline, CDR1 SGHAT and CDR2 FQNNGV. The CDR3 sequence is CASSYLKDTSYEQYF. The CDR3, as DNA: TGTGCCAGCAGCTACTTGAAGGACACTTCCTACGAGCAGTACTTC.

The rearrangement uses TRBV20-1 and TRBJ1-2; possibly TRBD1 for D (6 bases). The length of the CDR3 is 13 residues. Trimming stripped 5 bases from V and 3 bases from J, with 13 bases between. Per the germline V gene, CDR1 is DFQATT and CDR2 is SNEGSKA (reference sequence). CDR3 region: CSAPGGGYYGYTF. DNA for the CDR3: TGCAGTGCTCCTGGAGGGGGGTACTATGGCTACACCTTC.

CDR3 in DNA: TGCAGTGCTAGAGATCCCGTCTGGCAAGAGACCCAGTACTTC. Translating gives CSARDPVWQETQYF. The V gene is TRBV20-1, the J gene TRBJ2-5; unclear D gene. CDR3 size: 14 residues. Germline V gene sequence: CDR1 DFQATT, CDR2 SNEGSKA (reference sequence). With 0 bases removed from V and 2 bases from J, the gap between germline ends came to 10 bases.

V gene TRBV27 combines with J gene TRBJ2-1; 8 bases are shared with TRBD2. V lost 3 bases, J lost 7 bases, and 5 bases stayed unmatched. The germline gives CDR1 MNHEY, CDR2 SMNVEV (reference sequence). This CDR3 is 14 amino acids long. CDR3: CASSLGTRGNEQFF. In nucleotides, the CDR3 is TGTGCCAGCAGTTTGGGGACTAGGGGTAATGAGCAGTTCTTC.

This chain uses TRBV11-2 with TRBJ2-3; a possible D gene is TRBD2 (5 bases). V dropped 5 bases and J dropped 1 base, with 13 bases sitting between them. Per the germline V gene, CDR1 is SGHAT and CDR2 is FQNNGV. The CDR3 runs 15 residues. The DNA for the CDR3 is TGTGCCAGCAGCCGTCTCAGAGCGGGCACAGATACGCAGTATTTT. Its translation is CASSRLRAGTDTQYF.

This clonotype was seen just once. The CDR3 DNA follows: TGCAGCGTGACAGGGCGGAACACTGAAGCTTTCTTT. Residues: CSVTGRNTEAFF. V and J are TRBV29-1 and TRBJ1-1; 7 bases fit TRBD1. Germline trimming cut 6 bases from V and 1 base from J; bases unmatched to any gene: 2. Germline V gene data show CDR1 as SQVTM and CDR2 as ANQGSEA. The CDR3 covers 12 residues.

The chain recombines TRBV19 with TRBJ2-2; D is possibly TRBD1 (5 bases). CDR1 LNHDA and CDR2 SQIVND come from the germline V gene (reference sequence). The ends were cut back, 3 bases at V and 2 bases at J, with 13 bases in the middle. The CDR3 contains 16 residues. In nucleotides, the CDR3 is TGTGCCAGTAGTATTTATTTGCAGGGAAACACCGGGGAGCTGTTTTTT. Its translation is CASSIYLQGNTGELFF.

This clonotype was detected ten times or more. The genes are TRBV14 and TRBJ2-1; 7 bases are shared with TRBD1. This CDR3 comprises 15 residues. Looked up from germline, CDR1 is SGHDN and CDR2 is FVKESK. The ends lost 1 base at V and 7 bases at J; junction bases unmatched: 7. The CDR3, as DNA: TGTGCCAGCAGCCAAGTGAGGGGACAGATTAATGAGCAGTTCTTC. Protein sequence: CASSQVRGQINEQFF. Filled out from reference TRBV14 and TRBJ2-1, the complete variable domain reads EAGVTQFPSHSVIEKGQTVTLRCDPISGHDNLYWYRRVMGKEIKFLLHFVKESKQDESGMPNNRFLAERTGGTYSTLKVQPAELEDSGVYFCASSQVRGQINEQFFGPGTRLTVL.

For the CDR3, the DNA is TGTGCCAGCAGTTACTCAGGGTTGTCAGTCTATGGCTACACCTTC. It encodes CASSYSGLSVYGYTF. This chain links TRBV6-5 with TRBJ1-2; D is unresolved. The V gene's germline CDR1 is MNHEY and CDR2 SVGAGI. CDR3 size: 15 residues. V was pared by 0 bases and J by 4 bases, with 12 bases between.

This chain links TRBV2 with TRBJ1-5, with D possibly TRBD1 on 5 matching bases. V gave up 7 bases and J gave up 0 bases, with 13 bases separating them. The CDR3 has 15 residues. The V gene's germline CDR1 is SNHLY and CDR2 FYNNEI. The CDR3 nucleotides read TGTGCCAGCACGCGGGGACCTTATAGCAATCAGCCCCAGCATTTT. Translated: CASTRGPYSNQPQHF.